The 25 T cell receptor beta chains in this list originate from one sample, sequenced in a study of molecular identifiers for immune sequencing clone quantification. TCRdb reprocessed the PCR reads with MiXCR, giving one entry per CDR3 protein. The sample holds some 650,000 distinct CDR3 sequences, about 20% seen once. The specimen sequenced was naive CD8+ T cells from blood, with Jurkat cell RNA spiked in. Subset denoted: FACS-sorted CD8+CD4-CCR7+CD45RA+ naive T cells. The receptors derive from a human donor in good health. Some libraries in this study had Jurkat cell RNA spiked in.

The V gene is TRBV11-2, the J gene TRBJ2-3; 7 positions match TRBD2. The CDR3 loop spans 18 amino acids. Per germline, CDR1 SGHAT and CDR2 FQNNGV. Trimming took 5 bases from V and 1 from J; bases not matched to a gene: 15. CDR3: CASSQGRGHGDGTDTQYF. The CDR3 coding sequence is TGTGCCAGCAGCCAAGGGAGGGGCCACGGGGATGGCACAGATACGCAGTATTTT.

This chain connects TRBV12-3 or TRBV12-4 to TRBJ1-1; D is ambiguous. V lost 0 bases to trimming and J lost 4 bases, with 6 bases between them. This CDR3 spans 13 amino acids. The CDR3 sequence: CASSLAHGTEAFF. CDR3 coding DNA: TGTGCCAGCAGTTTAGCACATGGCACTGAAGCTTTCTTT.

As regards this clonotype: The junction and the germline gene differ at one end; a read error may be behind it. The chain joins TRBV5-6 to TRBJ2-5; D might be TRBD1 or TRBD2, each matching 5 bases. Germline loops: CDR1 SGHDT, CDR2 YYEEEE. This CDR3 is 11 amino acids long. CDR3 nucleotides: TGTGCCAGCAGCTCAACTGGGACCCAGCACTTC. Protein: CASSSTGTQHF.

In the case of this clonotype: Its ends do not fully match the called genes, so a read error is possible. The J gene is TRBJ1-1, the V gene TRBV5-3; TRBD1 matches 7 bases. TRBV5-3 is annotated as an ORF whose role is uncertain. This CDR3 spans 18 amino acids. CDR3 sequence (DNA): TGTGCCAGCAGCTCGACCCAACCGGAAGGGGGCGAGAACACTGAAGCTTTCTTT. This translates into CASSSTQPEGGENTEAFF.

This chain joins TRBV4-1 and TRBJ1-5, with TRBD1 identical over 8 bases. This CDR3 has 15 residues. Looked up from germline, CDR1 is MGHRA and CDR2 is YSYEKL. Trimming cost V 1 base and J 5 bases; bases outside gene matches: 4. Written as DNA, the CDR3 is TGCGCCAGCAGCCAAGGGACAGGGATCGATCAGCCCCAGCATTTT. Its protein product is CASSQGTGIDQPQHF.

This clonotype was seen ten or more times. This rearrangement joins TRBV21-1 to TRBJ2-6. TRBV21-1 is recorded as a pseudogene. The CDR3 covers 19 residues. The CDR3 region is CASSKDPTARSSGANVLTF. CDR3 nucleotide sequence: TGTGCCAGCAGCAAAGACCCAACAGCCCGAAGCTCTGGGGCCAACGTCCTGACTTTC.

Comments on this clonotype: A read error is possible here, since a much larger clone lies one base away. V and J are TRBV7-2 and TRBJ1-5, with D unresolved. The CDR3 spans 15 residues. Germline assignment: CDR1 SGHTA and CDR2 FQGNSA. The CDR3 DNA reads TGTGCCAGCAGCTTAGGGGTCCACTCGAGCCAGCCCCGGCATTTT. As protein: CASSLGVHSSQPRHF.

This clonotype was found many times. This rearrangement joins TRBV5-6 to TRBJ1-4; no clear D gene. Trimming took off 0 bases at V and 4 bases at J, with 13 bases between the two ends. Per germline, CDR1 SGHDT and CDR2 YYEEEE. The CDR3 spans 16 residues. This CDR3 reads CASSLVRAGVNEKLFF. As DNA, the CDR3 is TGTGCCAGCAGCTTGGTTCGGGCGGGAGTTAATGAAAAACTGTTTTTT.

There are many counts of this clonotype. J is TRBJ2-7 and V is TRBV5-6; D gene ambiguous. The CDR3 loop spans 13 amino acids. Germline V gene data show CDR1 as SGHDT and CDR2 as YYEEEE. The germline V and J ends were trimmed by 1 base and 4 bases, with 9 bases remaining between them. CDR3 DNA: TGTGCCAGCAGCTTGTGGCCTACTTACGAGCAGTACTTC. Translated: CASSLWPTYEQYF.

The V and J genes are TRBV4-3 and TRBJ2-1, with 8 bases identical to TRBD2. Germline V lookup: CDR1 LGHNA, CDR2 YSLEER. The CDR3 has 14 residues. The V and J ends lost 4 bases and 8 bases, in that order; junction bases with no gene match: 7. The CDR3 is CASSRIAGRDEQFF. CDR3 coding DNA: TGCGCCAGCAGCCGAATAGCGGGAAGGGATGAGCAGTTCTTC.

This clonotype was found many times. The rearrangement uses TRBV5-1 and TRBJ2-1, with 7 bases that match TRBD1. Germline V CDR1 and CDR2: SGHRS, YFSETQ. Trimming at V came to 3 bases and at J to 3 bases, leaving 3 bases not matched to a gene. The CDR3 runs to 14 residues. For the CDR3, the DNA is TGCGCCAGCAGCTACGGGACAGTCTACAATGAGCAGTTCTTC. It translates to CASSYGTVYNEQFF.

In its sample, this clonotype was seen many times. The chain links TRBV28 to TRBJ1-1; the D gene is possibly TRBD1 (5 bases). With 5 bases removed from V and 4 bases from J, the gap between germline ends came to 20 bases. There are 16 residues in the CDR3. Germline lookup yields CDR1 MDHEN and CDR2 SYDVKM. The CDR3 bases are TGTGCCAGCAGTCCAACCCGCCCTGAGGGGAGCACTGAAGCTTTCTTT. This codes for CASSPTRPEGSTEAFF. Filled out from reference TRBV28 and TRBJ1-1, the complete variable domain reads DVKVTQSSRYLVKRTGEKVFLECVQDMDHENMFWYRQDPGLGLRLIYFSYDVKMKEKGDIPEGYSVSREKKERFSLILESASTNQTSMYLCASSPTRPEGSTEAFFGQGTRLTVV.

Notes on this clonotype: Possible read error: a much larger clone is one base away. V is TRBV20-1 and J is TRBJ2-1, with 12 bases matching TRBD2. The V and J ends lost 0 bases and 1 base, in that order; junction bases with no gene match: 10. This CDR3 comprises 19 residues. The germline V gene encodes CDR1 DFQATT and CDR2 SNEGSKA (reference sequence). CDR3 sequence: CSARDGTSGSMQSYNEQFF. The CDR3 DNA is TGCAGTGCTAGAGATGGGACTAGCGGGTCCATGCAGTCCTACAATGAGCAGTTCTTC.

This clonotype has a handful of counts. The chain couples TRBV9 to TRBJ2-5; possibly TRBD2 for D (6 bases). CDR3 size: 18 residues. Between the trimmed V and J ends, which lost 0 bases and 5 bases, there was a span of 23 bases. Germline assignment: CDR1 SGDLS and CDR2 YYNGEE. The CDR3 region has the DNA TGTGCCAGCAGCGTAGAGGGGCAGGGAGGTGGGTTTAGGGAGACCCAGTACTTC. As protein: CASSVEGQGGGFRETQYF.

This clonotype was seen more than once but under ten times. This chain connects TRBV4-1 to TRBJ2-7; D may be TRBD2 (5 bases). The CDR3 runs 15 residues. Germline V lookup: CDR1 MGHRA, CDR2 YSYEKL. Trimming cost V 0 bases and J 2 bases, with 11 bases left between them. The CDR3 region is CASSQDQGGPYEQYF. The CDR3 nucleotides read TGCGCCAGCAGCCAAGATCAAGGCGGGCCCTACGAGCAGTACTTC.

This clonotype was recorded many times. The V and J genes are TRBV20-1 and TRBJ1-2; no clear D gene. V lost 4 bases and J lost 6, with 12 bases in between. This CDR3 spans 12 amino acids. Germline V gene data show CDR1 as DFQATT and CDR2 as SNEGSKA (reference sequence). CDR3 protein: CSAKVPSDGYTF. CDR3 DNA: TGCAGTGCTAAGGTACCATCTGATGGCTACACCTTC.

With regard to this clonotype: No conserved phenylalanine or tryptophan is present at the end of the CDR3, so a read error is the likely explanation. The J gene is TRBJ2-5, the V gene TRBV19, with D unclear. The CDR3 runs 13 residues. Looked up from germline, CDR1 is LNHDA and CDR2 is SQIVND (reference sequence). V lost 3 bases and J lost 2, with 7 bases in between. The CDR3 sequence: CASSISVQETQYY. CDR3 sequence (DNA): TGTGCCAGTAGTATCTCCGTACAAGAGACCCAGTACTAC.

There are many counts of this clonotype. The chain combines TRBV6-2 or TRBV6-3 with TRBJ2-7; D gene uncertain. Trimming pared 11 bases from V and 4 bases from J, leaving 15 bases between. This CDR3 is 12 amino acids long. Germline V gene lookup returns CDR1 MNHEY and CDR2 SVGEGT. DNA of the CDR3: TGTGCCGTCGAGGTGCGCGAATACGAGCAGTACTTC. This translates into CAVEVREYEQYF.

In this sample, this clonotype turned up many times. The V and J genes are TRBV7-9 and TRBJ2-7; D is unclear. Between the trimmed V and J ends, which lost 2 bases and 2 bases, there was a span of 16 bases. CDR1 is SEHNR and CDR2 is FQNEAQ in the germline V gene (reference sequence). This CDR3 spans 16 amino acids. Written as DNA, the CDR3 is TGTGCCAGCAGCTTAACCTCACGTGGGCGGACCTACGAGCAGTACTTC. Protein product: CASSLTSRGRTYEQYF. Full variable domain (rest looked up from reference TRBV7-9 and TRBJ2-7): DTGVSQNPRHKITKRGQNVTFRCDPISEHNRLYWYRQTLGQGPEFLTYFQNEAQLEKSRLLSDRFSAERPKGSFSTLEIQRTEQGDSAMYLCASSLTSRGRTYEQYFGPGTRLTVT.

This clonotype was picked up a small number of times. The rearrangement uses TRBV4-1 and TRBJ2-7; TRBD2 matches 8 bases. Germline CDR1 is MGHRA and CDR2 is YSYEKL. V lost 5 bases, J lost 0 bases, and 9 bases stayed unmatched. The CDR3 contains 16 residues. CDR3 DNA: TGCGCCAGCAGCAGCTTAGCGGGAACCCTCTCCTACGAGCAGTACTTC. It specifies CASSSLAGTLSYEQYF.

The V gene is TRBV20-1, the J gene TRBJ2-1; D could derive from TRBD1 or TRBD2 (5 bases each). V lost 6 bases and J lost 8, with 23 bases in between. This CDR3 comprises 15 residues. From germline, CDR1 is DFQATT and CDR2 SNEGSKA (reference sequence). The CDR3 spells CSAFGTGSPSDEQFF. DNA for the CDR3: TGCAGTGCGTTTGGGACGGGATCACCGTCGGATGAGCAGTTCTTC.

This clonotype was picked up a small number of times. The chain is built from TRBV2 and TRBJ2-2; D could derive from TRBD1 or TRBD2 (6 bases each). Germline values: CDR1 SNHLY, CDR2 FYNNEI. V shed 6 bases and J shed 0 bases, with 14 bases lying between them. The CDR3 contains 16 residues. CDR3 DNA: TGTGCCAGCAGCCGGTCGGGGGCGACGAACACCGGGGAGCTGTTTTTT. Protein sequence: CASSRSGATNTGELFF.

Worth noting for this clonotype: A read error is possible here, since a much larger clone lies one base away. The J gene is TRBJ2-7, the V gene TRBV19; 11 bases fit TRBD1. Germline V lookup: CDR1 LNHDA, CDR2 SQIVND (reference sequence). There are 15 residues in the CDR3. J lost 2 bases, V lost 3 bases, and 3 bases had no gene match. CDR3 nucleotide sequence: TGTGCCAGTAGTATGGGGACAGGGGGTACCTACGAGCAGTACTTC. It is translated as CASSMGTGGTYEQYF.

The chain employs TRBV3-2 and TRBJ2-2; the table names TRBD2, a call not compared with the DNA. TRBV3-2 is annotated as a pseudogene. This CDR3 region has 16 residues. DNA for the CDR3: TGTGCCAGCAGCCAAAGAGCGGGAGGGAACACCGGGGAGCTGTTTTTT. Encoded protein: CASSQRAGGNTGELFF.

This clonotype was recorded many times. In DNA, the CDR3 is TGTGCCAGCAGTTACAGGGGTTTCGAGAGCACAGATACGCAGTATTTT. Its translation is CASSYRGFESTDTQYF. The rearrangement uses TRBV6-2 or TRBV6-3 and TRBJ2-3; maybe TRBD1 (5 bases). Germline CDR1 MNHEY, CDR2 SVGEGT. The CDR3 extends over 16 amino acids. V was shortened by 2 bases and J by 0 bases, with 12 bases between the two germline ends.